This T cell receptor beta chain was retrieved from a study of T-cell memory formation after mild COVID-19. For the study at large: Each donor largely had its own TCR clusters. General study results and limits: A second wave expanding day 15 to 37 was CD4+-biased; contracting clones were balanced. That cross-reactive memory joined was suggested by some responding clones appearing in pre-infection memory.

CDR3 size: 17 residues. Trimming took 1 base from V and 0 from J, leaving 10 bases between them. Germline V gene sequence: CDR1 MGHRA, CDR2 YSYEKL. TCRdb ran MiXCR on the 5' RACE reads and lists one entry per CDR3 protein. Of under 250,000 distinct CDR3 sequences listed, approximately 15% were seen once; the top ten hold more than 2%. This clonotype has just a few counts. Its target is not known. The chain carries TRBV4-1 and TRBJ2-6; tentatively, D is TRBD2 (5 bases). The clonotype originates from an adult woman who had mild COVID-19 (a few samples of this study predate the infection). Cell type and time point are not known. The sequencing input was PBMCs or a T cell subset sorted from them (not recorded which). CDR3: CASSQARGNSGANVLTF. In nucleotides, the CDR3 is TGCGCCAGCAGCCAAGCCCGAGGGAACTCTGGGGCCAACGTCCTGACTTTC.